A single sample gave rise to the 31 T cell receptor beta chains below, sequenced in a study of CD8+CD57+ T cells in acquired aplastic anemia. Whoever was chosen for sequencing had shown CD8+CD57+ cell expansion by flow cytometry. The template used for profiling TCR beta VDJ and CDR3 was genomic DNA. TCRdb re-derived calls from the reads in MiXCR, one entry per CDR3 protein. The sample includes 150,000 to 200,000 distinct CDR3 sequences, about 45% of them seen just once. The specimen sequenced was sorted CD4+, CD8+, or CD8+CD57+ T cells (not recorded which) from PBMCs. These receptors all come from a human donor with aplastic anemia.

This chain connects TRBV20-1 to TRBJ1-1; D unresolved. Germline V CDR1 and CDR2: DFQATT, SNEGSKA (reference sequence). There are 13 residues in the CDR3. V lost 5 bases and J lost 1, with 11 bases in between. The DNA of the CDR3 is TGCAGTGCTGGAAATACACCGAACACTGAAGCTTTCTTT. Amino acids: CSAGNTPNTEAFF.

At least ten counts were recorded for this clonotype. The chain combines TRBV2 with TRBJ2-3, with D maybe TRBD2 (6 bases). Germline V CDR1 and CDR2: SNHLY, FYNNEI. This CDR3 is built from 14 residues. Between the trimmed V and J ends, which lost 3 bases and 3 bases, there was a span of 10 bases. The CDR3 loop is CASSEQGGTDTQYF. In nucleotides, the CDR3 is TGTGCCAGCAGTGAGCAGGGAGGAACAGATACGCAGTATTTT.

This clonotype was counted between two and nine times. The chain couples TRBV10-3 to TRBJ1-1; maybe TRBD1 (5 bases). V was clipped by 4 bases and J by 4 bases, with 13 bases between them. The germline gives CDR1 ENHRY, CDR2 SYGVKD. This CDR3 contains 14 residues. The CDR3 here is CAISAEGRLTEAFF. The DNA of the CDR3 is TGTGCCATCAGTGCCGAGGGGCGTCTCACTGAAGCTTTCTTT.

As concerns this clonotype: The conserved closing phenylalanine or tryptophan is absent in this CDR3, likely reflecting a read error. This rearrangement joins TRBV7-3 to TRBJ1-4; D unresolved. The CDR3 covers 15 residues. Trimming stripped 2 bases from V and 7 bases from J, with 14 bases between. The V gene's germline CDR1 is SGHTA and CDR2 FQGTGA. CDR3 nucleotides: TGTGCCAGCAGCTTAGGTCCAGTCCCACCTGAAAAACTGTTTTCT. Its protein is CASSLGPVPPEKLFS.

The CDR3 here is CASSFQGNAGELFF. The CDR3 DNA follows: TGTGCCAGCAGCTTCCAGGGAAACGCCGGGGAGCTGTTTTTT. The chain joins TRBV7-6 to TRBJ2-2, with D perhaps matching TRBD1 (5 bases). V shed 3 bases and J shed 6 bases, with 11 bases lying between them. The CDR3 is 14 residues long. Germline V gene sequence: CDR1 SGHVS, CDR2 FNYEAQ.

To note about this clonotype: At one boundary the junction diverges from the germline segment, which might be a read error. This chain joins TRBV10-3 and TRBJ2-7; D not resolved. The CDR3 length is 11 residues. CDR1 and CDR2 from the germline V gene are ENHRY and SYGVKD. CDR3 in amino acids: CAIGDPYEQYF. The CDR3 coding sequence is TGTGCCATCGGTGATCCTTACGAGCAGTACTTC.

This clonotype was observed a handful of times. The chain couples TRBV19 to TRBJ1-6; 10 nucleotides line up with TRBD1. Unmatched junction bases numbered 5, after V lost 7 bases and J lost 8 bases. The CDR3 contains 14 residues. CDR1 and CDR2 (germline): LNHDA, SQIVND (reference sequence). In DNA form, the CDR3 reads TGTGCCAGTACTGACAGGGGGCCGGATTCACCCCTCCACTTT. This encodes CASTDRGPDSPLHF.

This clonotype was observed many times. The V call is TRBV19, the J call TRBJ2-5; a weak D match, TRBD2 (6 bases). This CDR3 has 16 residues. Trimming cost V 3 bases and J 5 bases, with 19 bases left between them. Germline V lookup: CDR1 LNHDA, CDR2 SQIVND (reference sequence). CDR3 loop: CASSIYLPGRRETQYF. Written as DNA, the CDR3 is TGTGCCAGTAGTATTTACCTGCCAGGGAGGAGGGAGACCCAGTACTTC.

This clonotype was seen many times. The genes are TRBV19 and TRBJ2-7; D tentatively reads TRBD1 or TRBD2 (5 bases each). The CDR3 has 13 amino acids. CDR1 and CDR2 (germline): LNHDA, SQIVND (reference sequence). Trimming left V 5 bases short and J 3 bases short, with 11 bases between. The CDR3: CASSVGGNYEQYF. For the CDR3, the DNA is TGTGCCAGTAGTGTTGGGGGAAACTACGAGCAGTACTTC.

The chain carries TRBV2 and TRBJ1-5; TRBD1 is a possible D gene (6 bases). In germline, CDR1 is SNHLY, CDR2 FYNNEI. This CDR3 comprises 15 residues. V shed 8 bases and J shed 3 bases, with 17 bases lying between them. This CDR3 is CASQVDRTFNQPQHF. The CDR3 DNA reads as TGTGCCAGCCAAGTTGACAGGACTTTCAATCAGCCCCAGCATTTT.

The chain recombines TRBV10-3 with TRBJ1-2; D is undetermined. The V end was cut by 2 bases, the J end by 4 bases, with 11 bases between. Per the germline V gene, CDR1 is ENHRY and CDR2 is SYGVKD. This CDR3 comprises 14 residues. Here the CDR3 reads CAISEETDRYGYTF. In DNA form, the CDR3 reads TGTGCCATCAGTGAGGAGACGGACCGCTATGGCTACACCTTC.

CDR3 region: CASSTYIYNEQFF. Here the CDR3 DNA reads TGTGCCAGTAGTACCTATATATACAATGAGCAGTTCTTC. V is TRBV19 and J is TRBJ2-1; D remains unclear. This CDR3 contains 13 residues. V was pared by 4 bases and J by 4 bases, with 8 bases between. Germline V CDR1 and CDR2: LNHDA, SQIVND (reference sequence).

The chain employs TRBV24-1 and TRBJ2-3; a weak D match, TRBD1 (6 bases). This CDR3 comprises 15 residues. Germline V gene data show CDR1 as KGHDR and CDR2 as SFDVKD. The V end was cut by 3 bases, the J end by 2 bases, with 11 bases between. The CDR3 DNA reads as TGTGCCACCAGTGATCTACAGGGTATCACAGATACGCAGTATTTT. Its translation: CATSDLQGITDTQYF.

About this clonotype itself: One end of the junction varies from germline; a read error may be responsible. The rearrangement links TRBV29-1 to TRBJ1-2; D is unresolved. This CDR3 has 13 residues. Germline assignment: CDR1 SQVTM and CDR2 ANQGSEA. This CDR3 is CSARAPEHYGYTF. In DNA form, the CDR3 reads TGCAGCGCCCGGGCCCCCGAGCACTATGGCTACACTTTC. The full variable domain, with the rest looked up from reference TRBV29-1 and TRBJ1-2, is SAVISQKPSRDICQRGTSLTIQCQVDSQVTMMFWYRQQPGQSLTLIATANQGSEATYESGFVIDKFPISRPNLTFSTLTVSNMSPEDSSIYLCSARAPEHYGYTFGSGTRLTVV.

Note on this clonotype: At one end the junction does not follow the germline gene, possibly because of a read error. The chain carries TRBV12-3 or TRBV12-4 and TRBJ1-5, with unresolved D. This CDR3 has 14 amino acids. The CDR3 sequence: CASSTTVSNQPQHF. As DNA, the CDR3 is TGTGCCAGCAGTACAACAGTTAGCAATCAGCCCCAGCACTTT.

This clonotype was recorded at least ten times. The rearrangement links TRBV19 to TRBJ1-2; D gene uncertain. Trimming pared 1 base from V and 4 bases from J, leaving 7 bases between. The CDR3 contains 13 residues. Germline assignment: CDR1 LNHDA and CDR2 SQIVND (reference sequence). CDR3 amino acids: CASSIAGIYGYTF. The CDR3 DNA is TGTGCCAGTAGTATAGCAGGCATCTATGGCTACACCTTC.

This clonotype appeared many times. V usage is TRBV7-9 and J usage is TRBJ2-3; D uncertain. The CDR3 is 11 amino acids. The V gene lost 5 bases and the J gene lost 6 bases, with 6 bases spanning the gap. CDR1 is SEHNR, CDR2 FQNEAQ, per germline (reference sequence). In nucleotides, the CDR3 is TGTGCCAGCAGCCGCAGCGATACGCAGTATTTT. This encodes CASSRSDTQYF.

CDR3 protein: CASSYKGPAYF. In DNA, the CDR3 is TGTGCCAGCAGTTACAAGGGGCCTGCGTACTTC. The rearrangement links TRBV6-5 to TRBJ2-5; weak D call: TRBD1 (5 bases). CDR3 length: 11 amino acids. The V gene lost 2 bases and the J gene lost 13 bases, with 11 bases spanning the gap. The germline gives CDR1 MNHEY, CDR2 SVGAGI.

The chain combines TRBV10-1 with TRBJ2-5; D unclear. Germline loops: CDR1 WNHNN, CDR2 SYGVQD (reference sequence). V lost 8 bases and J 6 bases, leaving 19 bases between the germline ends. CDR3 length equals 14 residues. In nucleotides, the CDR3 is TGCGCCAGCGCCCCGGGTGGCGGTCGGAAGACCCAGTACTTC. Translating it yields CASAPGGGRKTQYF.

This clonotype was detected many times. The gene calls are TRBV5-4 and TRBJ2-3; 14 bases map to TRBD2. Germline V gives CDR1 SGHNT, CDR2 YYREEE (reference sequence). The CDR3 has 16 residues. V was pared by 4 bases and J by 3 bases, with 4 bases of the junction left unmatched. In nucleotides, the CDR3 is TGTGCCAGCAGCGGGGGGACTAGCGGGAGTACAGATACGCAGTATTTT. This gives the protein CASSGGTSGSTDTQYF.

The rearrangement uses TRBV7-3 and TRBJ2-1, with a possible D match to TRBD2 (5 bases). V shed 1 base and J shed 8 bases, with 15 bases lying between them. CDR3 length: 15 amino acids. Per the germline V gene, CDR1 is SGHTA and CDR2 is FQGTGA. CDR3 DNA sequence: TGTGCCAGCAGCTTAAACGGGGTTAAGGGCGATGAGCAGTTCTTC. Translating it yields CASSLNGVKGDEQFF.

The chain is built from TRBV30 and TRBJ1-1, with D tentatively TRBD1 (5 bases). V was shortened by 4 bases and J by 7 bases, with 10 bases between the two germline ends. Germline lookup yields CDR1 GTSNPN and CDR2 SVGIG (reference sequence). The CDR3 contains 11 residues. The CDR3 region has the DNA TGTGCCTGGAAGCAGGGTGATGAAGCTTTCTTT. Translating it yields CAWKQGDEAFF.

This clonotype was recorded at least ten times. V is TRBV4-3 and J is TRBJ1-1; D possibly corresponds to TRBD1 (5 bases). The CDR3 has 15 residues. V shed 4 bases and J shed 3 bases, with 15 bases lying between them. The germline gives CDR1 LGHNA, CDR2 YSLEER. In nucleotides, the CDR3 is TGCGCCAGCAGCCGAGACGGGACCGCAGACACTGAAGCTTTCTTT. This sequence encodes CASSRDGTADTEAFF.

Many counts were recorded for this clonotype. The chain has TRBV7-2 and TRBJ2-3; no reliable D call. This CDR3 has 14 amino acids. Trimming removed 2 bases from V and 0 bases from J, with 6 bases in between. Germline assignment: CDR1 SGHTA and CDR2 FQGNSA. The CDR3 nucleotides are TGTGCCAGCAGCTTAAGTCACAGCACAGATACGCAGTATTTT. This gives the protein CASSLSHSTDTQYF.

For this clonotype: A much larger clone differs from this one at a single base, so this may be a read error. The V gene is TRBV2, the J gene TRBJ1-4; a possible D gene is TRBD1 (5 bases). The CDR3 spans 14 residues. Germline CDR1 is SNHLY and CDR2 is FYNNEI. The germline V and J ends were trimmed by 6 bases and 12 bases, with 20 bases remaining between them. For the CDR3, the DNA is TGTGCCAGCAGAGAGGGACGGGGGAAAAGGGAACTGTTTTTT. This sequence encodes CASREGRGKRELFF.

The chain couples TRBV5-6 to TRBJ2-1, with a weak D call TRBD1 (5 bases). From germline, CDR1 is SGHDT and CDR2 YYEEEE. V shed 4 bases and J shed 9 bases, with 14 bases lying between them. The CDR3 totals 13 residues. The CDR3 sequence: CASSRGRVVEQFF. The CDR3 region has the DNA TGTGCCAGCAGCCGCGGCAGGGTAGTTGAGCAGTTCTTC.

This rearrangement joins TRBV10-3 to TRBJ1-2; D remains unclear. The CDR3 extends over 12 amino acids. Germline lookup yields CDR1 ENHRY and CDR2 SYGVKD. Trimming left V 11 bases short and J 2 bases short, with 12 bases between. The CDR3 nucleotides read TGTGCCGCCGGTACGGCAAACTATGGCTACACCTTC. Its protein is CAAGTANYGYTF.

The chain couples TRBV6-2 or TRBV6-3 to TRBJ2-1; 8 bases are a match to TRBD2. This CDR3 has 20 residues. Germline assignment: CDR1 MNHEY and CDR2 SVGEGT. With 2 bases clipped from V and 8 bases from J, the junction kept 23 bases outside the gene matches. In DNA, the CDR3 is TGTGCCAGCAGTTACCGGGGGGGCAGAGAAGGGAAGCGGGAGTACGATGAGCAGTTCTTC. It specifies CASSYRGGREGKREYDEQFF.

The genes are TRBV24-1 and TRBJ2-7; the D gene could be TRBD1 or TRBD2 (5 bases each). Germline CDR1 is KGHDR and CDR2 is SFDVKD. Deletions cut 9 bases from V and 2 bases from J, with 13 bases between. The CDR3 is 13 residues long. The DNA of the CDR3 is TGTGCCACCGGAAGGGACGGAACCTACGAGCAGTACTTC. Translation gives CATGRDGTYEQYF.

The V gene is TRBV5-4, the J gene TRBJ2-2; 9 nucleotides line up with TRBD2. Germline V gene data show CDR1 as SGHNT and CDR2 as YYREEE (reference sequence). CDR3 length: 16 amino acids. V shed 0 bases, J shed 7 bases, and the junction held 7 bases outside the gene matches. As DNA, the CDR3 is TGTGCCAGCAGCTTGGTTGGCGGGAGGGCCGGCGGGGAGCTGTTTTTT. It translates to CASSLVGGRAGGELFF. Based on the CDR3 plus reference TRBV5-4 and TRBJ2-2, the full variable domain is ETGVTQSPTHLIKTRGQQVTLRCSSQSGHNTVSWYQQALGQGPQFIFQYYREEENGRGNFPPRFSGLQFPNYSSELNVNALELDDSALYLCASSLVGGRAGGELFFGEGSRLTVL.

This clonotype has a handful of counts. V and J are TRBV19 and TRBJ2-2, with 9 nucleotides matching TRBD1. The CDR3 covers 15 residues. The germline gives CDR1 LNHDA, CDR2 SQIVND (reference sequence). J was trimmed by 7 bases and V by 5 bases; bases with no gene match: 8. This CDR3 reads CASSRGTGLGGELFF. As DNA, the CDR3 is TGTGCCAGTAGTCGGGGGACAGGGCTTGGCGGGGAGCTGTTTTTT.